This is a list of T cell receptor beta chains from one sample in a study of graft-versus-host responses after intestinal transplantation. Data came from immunoSEQ multiplex PCR; TCRdb stores just in-frame clones and leaves some out. The data hold 21,000 or so clones, with around 56% observed a single time. The sequences come from alloreactive CD4+ T cells from a mixed lymphocyte reaction culture, collected before intestinal transplant. These receptors were taken from a human patient who received an intestinal transplant. Each CDR3 is given with its conserved first and last residue. D genes are given only for firm matches. Clone size, where shown, is once, few, many, or a class for clones that have expanded.

>TRBD1|few|TRBJ1-1|TRBV6-5
TGTGCCAGCAGCCCCCAGGGGGTGTTTTCTGAAGCTTTCTTT
CASSPQGVFSEAFF
>TRBD2|-|TRBJ2-5|TRBV6-1
TGTGCCAGCAGGGCTGGGGGGGGATTGGAGACCCAGTACTTC
CASRAGGGLETQYF
>TRBD2|few|TRBJ2-5|TRBV5-8
TGTGCCAGCAGCCCAGGGACTAGCGGGGAAGAGACCCAGTACTTC
CASSPGTSGEETQYF
>-|once|TRBJ2-7|TRBV11-2
TGTGCCAGCAGCTTAGTATTAGATTCGTCCTACGAGCAGTACTTC
CASSLVLDSSYEQYF
>-|-|TRBJ1-5|TRBV19
TGTGCCAGTAGTAAGGGGCTTTATCAGCCCCAGCATTTT
CASSKGLYQPQHF
>-|-|TRBJ2-7|TRBV6-5
TGTGCCAGCAGTTACCCGACACCCTTCTACGAGCAGTACTTC
CASSYPTPFYEQYF
>-|few|TRBJ1-2|TRBV10-3
TGTGCCACCGCGGGACTCGAAGGTGGCTATGGCTACACCTTC
CATAGLEGGYGYTF
>-|-|TRBJ1-3|TRBV29-1
TGCAGCGTGCACAGCTCTGGAAACACCATATATTTT
CSVHSSGNTIYF
>TRBD2|-|TRBJ2-1|TRBV29-1
TGCAGCGTTCGAGCCCTAGCGGGACGCTACAATGAGCAGTTCTTC
CSVRALAGRYNEQFF
>-|-|TRBJ2-1|TRBV19
TGTGCCAGTAGCTCATGGGGGGGGGCGGTCTTCCCGAATGAGCAGTTCTTC
CASSSWGGAVFPNEQFF
>-|once|TRBJ1-1|TRBV6-5
TGTGCCAGCAGTTCAACAGGTAACACTGAAGCTTTCTTT
CASSSTGNTEAFF
>TRBD2|once|TRBJ2-3|TRBV10-1
TGCGCCAGCAGTGAGGGGGGGGGAGATACGCAGTATTTT
CASSEGGGDTQYF
>TRBD2|-|TRBJ2-7|TRBV5-1
TGCGCCAGCAGCTTACAGGGAACACTAGCGGTAAGCTCCTACGAGCAGTACTTC
CASSLQGTLAVSSYEQYF
>-|-|TRBJ1-1|TRBV7-2
TGTGCCAGCAGCTTAGGCAGCTTCTCCGGGGCTTTCTTT
CASSLGSFSGAFF
>TRBD1|-|TRBJ2-2|TRBV7-9
TGTGCCAGCAGCCCGCCTTGGGGACAGGGGTTTACCGGGGAGCTGTTTTTT
CASSPPWGQGFTGELFF
>TRBD1|-|TRBJ1-2|TRBV7-9
TGTGCCAGCAGCGTTACTAACAGGGGGAACTATGGCTACACCTTC
CASSVTNRGNYGYTF
>TRBD1|-|TRBJ1-4|TRBV12-5
TGTGCTAGTGGTGGGGACAGAACCCTTGAAAAACTGTTTTTT
CASGGDRTLEKLFF
>-|-|TRBJ1-2|TRBV6-6
TGTGCCAGCAGTTATTTTTCAGACTATGGCTACACCTTC
CASSYFSDYGYTF
>TRBD1|-|TRBJ1-2|TRBV5-6
TGTGCCAGCAGTCAAAAAGGGACAGGGGAAGACTATGGCTACACCTTC
CASSQKGTGEDYGYTF
>TRBD1|-|TRBJ2-7|TRBV4-1
TGCGCCAGCAGCCCCTCGGACAGGGGGCTCTACGAGCAGTACTTC
CASSPSDRGLYEQYF
>TRBD2|-|TRBJ2-3|TRBV5-1
TGCGCCAGCAGCTTGGTATCTAGCGGGGTACCTACAGATACGCAGTATTTT
CASSLVSSGVPTDTQYF
>-|-|TRBJ2-3|TRBV5-1
TGCGCCAGCAGCGTTTGGGCAGGTGTCACAGATACGCAGTATTTT
CASSVWAGVTDTQYF
>-|-|TRBJ2-7|TRBV7-8
TGTGCCAGCAGCTCTCTGACAGGTCCCTACGAGCAGTACTTC
CASSSLTGPYEQYF
>-|few|TRBJ1-1|TRBV30
TGTGCCTGGAGTCCGCAGACTGAAGCTTTCTTT
CAWSPQTEAFF
>-|-|TRBJ2-7|TRBV11-2
TGTGCCAGCAGCGGGACAATCTACGAGCAGTACTTC
CASSGTIYEQYF
>TRBD1|-|TRBJ2-5|TRBV25-1
TGTGCCAGCAGTGGACAGGGAGAAGAGACCCAGTACTTC
CASSGQGEETQYF
>-|few|TRBJ1-2|TRBV5-6
TGTGCCAGCAGCTGGTACAGGGACGGCTACACCTTC
CASSWYRDGYTF
>-|few|TRBJ2-5|TRBV7-2
TGTGCCAGCAGCTTATGGGCCATGGAGACCCAGTACTTC
CASSLWAMETQYF
>TRBD1|-|TRBJ2-5|TRBV11-2
TGTGCCAGCAGCTTAAACAGGGGGCGGGAGACCCAGTACTTC
CASSLNRGRETQYF
>-|-|TRBJ1-2|TRBV19
TGTGCCAGTAGTCACCAGGTCTCTAACTATGGCTACACCTTC
CASSHQVSNYGYTF
>-|-|TRBJ1-4|TRBV5-1
TGCGCCAGCAGCTTGGTTGGGCAGGTTAATGAAAAACTGTTTTTT
CASSLVGQVNEKLFF
>-|-|TRBJ1-1|TRBV18
TGTGCCAGCTCACCCGTTACAGGGTCGAACACTGAAGCTTTCTTT
CASSPVTGSNTEAFF
>-|-|TRBJ2-3|TRBV11-3
TGTGCCAGCAGCTCGGGGAACACAGATACGCAGTATTTT
CASSSGNTDTQYF
>TRBD1|-|TRBJ2-6|TRBV5-1
TGCGCCAGCAGCTTCCTTTCGCGACAGGGAAGTTCTGGGGCCAACGTCCTGACTTTC
CASSFLSRQGSSGANVLTF
>-|-|TRBJ1-5|TRBV29-1
TGCAGCGTTGGGGATGGACAGAAAAATCAGCCCCAGCATTTT
CSVGDGQKNQPQHF
>TRBD2|-|TRBJ2-5|TRBV7-2
TGTGCCAGCAGCTTACTAGCGGGGGAATGGGAGACCCAGTACTTC
CASSLLAGEWETQYF
>TRBD1|-|TRBJ1-5|TRBV27
TGTGCCAGCAGACGCGGGACAGGGGATTCGGGTGGGCCCCAGCATTTT
CASRRGTGDSGGPQHF
>TRBD1|-|TRBJ1-2|TRBV6-1
TGTGCCAGCAGTAAAAGACAGGGCCGGAACTATGGCTACACCTTC
CASSKRQGRNYGYTF
>-|-|TRBJ2-1|TRBV9
TGTGCCAGCAGCGAGTGGCCATACAATGAGCAGTTCTTC
CASSEWPYNEQFF
>TRBD2|-|TRBJ2-1|TRBV10-3
TGTGCCACCAGTAGCGGGGCGGGGGGTGAGCAGTTCTTC
CATSSGAGGEQFF
>-|-|TRBJ2-6|TRBV10-3
TGTGCCATCAAGGCCAGCGCTCCCCACTCTGGGGCCAACGTCCTGACTTTC
CAIKASAPHSGANVLTF
>-|-|TRBJ1-3|TRBV28
TGTGCCAGCAGTTTATGGTACATGGAGAGCTCTGGAAACACCATATATTTT
CASSLWYMESSGNTIYF
>-|-|TRBJ2-7|TRBV5-5
TGTGCCAGCAGCCATTCGGGATACGAGCAGTACTTC
CASSHSGYEQYF
>-|-|TRBJ2-7|TRBV7-3
TGTGCCAGCAGCTTAAACCAGGGGCCCTACGAGCAGTACTTC
CASSLNQGPYEQYF
>-|few|TRBJ2-5|TRBV18
TGTGCCAGCGGCCCGGGGTTAGGCAAAGGGACCCAGTACTTC
CASGPGLGKGTQYF
>-|-|TRBJ2-5|TRBV7-7
TGTGCCAGCAGCCCCAGGATAGGCCAAGAGACCCAGTACTTC
CASSPRIGQETQYF